This is a list of T cell receptor beta chains from one sample in a study of T cells in Graves' hyperthyroidism and ophthalmopathy. TCRdb called the multiplex PCR reads again in MiXCR, with one record for every CDR3 protein. The top ten hold around 15% of the sample, which has about 720,000 distinct CDR3 sequences, 18% seen once. The sequenced sample was blood. These receptors all stem from a woman in her 50s with Graves' hyperthyroidism that later progressed to Graves' ophthalmopathy. Each CDR3 is given with its conserved first and last residue. Fields, in order: V gene, clone size, D gene, J gene, CDR3 DNA, CDR3 protein. A D gene is named only where the DNA matches it firmly. Clone size is stated in some rows and not others, as once, few, many or a class when expanded.

TRBV3-1	many	NA	TRBJ1-1	TGTGCCAGCAGCCAAACGCGGGTAAACACTGAAGCTTTCTTT	CASSQTRVNTEAFF
TRBV28	many	NA	TRBJ2-1	TGTGCCAGCAGTGAAGGTGTGAATGAGCAGTTCTTC	CASSEGVNEQFF
TRBV30	many	NA	TRBJ2-3	TGTGCCTGGAGTAGCGCTAGCACAGATACGCAGTATTTT	CAWSSASTDTQYF
TRBV29-1	NA	TRBD1	TRBJ1-3	TGCAGCGTTGAAAATGACCAGGGGGCTGGAAACACCATATATTTT	CSVENDQGAGNTIYF
TRBV20-1	NA	TRBD1	TRBJ2-3	TGCAGTGCTAGCTCCCGGGGACAGGGGGTAACTAGCACAGATACGCAGTATTTT	CSASSRGQGVTSTDTQYF
TRBV2	many	NA	TRBJ1-5	TGTGCCAGCAAGTCGGATAGCAATCAGCCCCAGCATTTT	CASKSDSNQPQHF
TRBV6-1	NA	NA	TRBJ1-5	TGTGCCAGCAGCCCCATATGGGTCAAAGGCAATCAGCCCCAGCATTTT	CASSPIWVKGNQPQHF
TRBV5-4	once	NA	TRBJ1-3	TGTGCCAGCAGCTTTCAAGGAGTGGCTGGAAACACCATATATTTT	CASSFQGVAGNTIYF
TRBV6-1	many	NA	TRBJ2-5	TGTGCCAGCAGTGAACACCCCCGGGCCCAAGAGACCCAGTACTTC	CASSEHPRAQETQYF
TRBV11-2	few	NA	TRBJ2-3	TGTGCCAGCAGCTGGGACGGTTCTAGCACAGATACGCAGTATTTT	CASSWDGSSTDTQYF
TRBV10-3	few	NA	TRBJ1-3	TGTGCCGTTGGAGTCGTCTCTGGAAACACCATATATTTT	CAVGVVSGNTIYF
TRBV2	few	NA	TRBJ1-1	TGTGCCAGCAGTGTTTCAGGAGGGTGGGATACTGAAGCTTTCTTT	CASSVSGGWDTEAFF
TRBV20-1	NA	NA	TRBJ2-1	TGCAGTGCTAGAGTGAGGGGGGGGGGCTATACTGAGCAGTTCTTC	CSARVRGGGYTEQFF
TRBV7-9	many	TRBD2	TRBJ2-3	TGTGCCAGCAGCCTTCGACTAGCGGGGGTAGCAGATACGCAGTATTTT	CASSLRLAGVADTQYF
TRBV5-6	few	TRBD2	TRBJ2-1	TGTGCCAGCAGCCCGCCCCCGCGGGGGAGTTTAAATGAGCAGTTCTTC	CASSPPPRGSLNEQFF
TRBV10-3	NA	NA	TRBJ2-7	TGTGCCATCAGTGTATTGAGGGACCCCCACGAGCAGTACTTC	CAISVLRDPHEQYF
TRBV12-3/TRBV12-4	many	NA	TRBJ1-1	TGTGCCAGCGCCTATATCAAGGAGGGTGAAGCTTTCTTT	CASAYIKEGEAFF
TRBV18	few	NA	TRBJ1-2	TGTGCCAGCTCACCACTGAAACGGAACCCTTATGGCTACACCTTC	CASSPLKRNPYGYTF
TRBV19	NA	TRBD1	TRBJ1-1	TGTGCCAGTAGGCTCCAACAGGGGGCGAACACTGAAGCTTTCTTT	CASRLQQGANTEAFF
TRBV19	few	TRBD2	TRBJ2-1	TGTGCCAGTAGTTTCGGGACTAGCGGGGACTATGAGCAGTTCTTC	CASSFGTSGDYEQFF
TRBV6-2/TRBV6-3	few	NA	TRBJ1-3	TGTGCCAGCACCCCCCCAGGATCTGGAAACACCATATATTTT	CASTPPGSGNTIYF
TRBV7-9	few	TRBD1	TRBJ1-1	TGTGCCAGCAGCTTAGACAACAGGGGGGCTGAAGCTTTCTTT	CASSLDNRGAEAFF
TRBV20-1	NA	NA	TRBJ2-1	TGCAGTACTAGAACGGACAGTCTTACCTACAATGAGCAGTTCTTC	CSTRTDSLTYNEQFF
TRBV5-1	few	TRBD1	TRBJ1-2	TGCGCCAGCAGCTTGTGGTCGGGACAGGACTATGGCTACACCTTC	CASSLWSGQDYGYTF
TRBV11-2	many	NA	TRBJ1-2	TGTGCCAGCAGCTTATGGGGCTCGGGAATGTATGGCTACACCTTC	CASSLWGSGMYGYTF
TRBV13	few	NA	TRBJ2-3	TGTGCCAGCAGCCAGACTACACCAGATACGCAGTATTTT	CASSQTTPDTQYF
TRBV5-1	NA	NA	TRBJ2-5	TGCGCCAGCAGCTTGGTGAAGGAGACCCAGTACTTC	CASSLVKETQYF
TRBV7-9	many	NA	TRBJ2-5	TGTGCCAGCAGCCTGAGTACAGGGTACCAAGAGACCCAGTACTTC	CASSLSTGYQETQYF
TRBV6-2/TRBV6-3	few	TRBD2	TRBJ2-7	TGTGCCAGCAGTGACTCTACTAGCGGGTCCTACTCCTACGAGCAGTACTTC	CASSDSTSGSYSYEQYF
TRBV7-8	few	NA	TRBJ2-2	TGTGCCAGCAGCTCGGGACGGTTGAACACCGGGGAGCTGTTTTTT	CASSSGRLNTGELFF
TRBV10-3	NA	TRBD2	TRBJ2-1	TGTGCCATCAGTGACCCCGACGCGCCCACGGGAGGGGGGCAGTTCTTC	CAISDPDAPTGGGQFF
TRBV20-1	few	NA	TRBJ2-5	TGCAGTGCTAGAGGCGGGGGCTCCACAGAGACCCAGTACTTC	CSARGGGSTETQYF
TRBV20-1	many	TRBD1	TRBJ1-5	TGCAGTGCTAGAGAACCCATACAGGGGGCTTCCCAGCCCCAGCATTTT	CSAREPIQGASQPQHF
TRBV7-9	many	TRBD1	TRBJ2-1	TGTGCCAGCAGCACCGGGACAGGGTTCAATGAGCAGTTCTTC	CASSTGTGFNEQFF
TRBV29-1	few	TRBD2	TRBJ2-1	TGCAGCGTTGGGGACTACGATGAGCAGTTCTTC	CSVGDYDEQFF
TRBV27	NA	TRBD1	TRBJ2-7	TGTGCCAGCAGTCGGACAGGGACGGTTCCCTACGAGCAGTACTTC	CASSRTGTVPYEQYF
TRBV5-1	many	NA	TRBJ2-3	TGCGCCAGCAGTAAAGCCCCGGACTACCCTAACACAGATACGCAGTATTTT	CASSKAPDYPNTDTQYF
TRBV12-5	many	NA	TRBJ1-2	TGTGCTAGTGGTTTGGTACTCGGCAGAGCTAACTATGGCTACACCTTC	CASGLVLGRANYGYTF
TRBV20-1	many	NA	TRBJ2-5	TGCAGTGCTCAAGGGGACCCCCCGGGGGTTTCACAAGAGACCCAGTACTTC	CSAQGDPPGVSQETQYF
TRBV2	many	TRBD2	TRBJ2-5	TGTGCCAGCAGGGAGCGGGGGGTACTAGAGACCCAGTACTTC	CASRERGVLETQYF
TRBV20-1	NA	TRBD2	TRBJ2-3	TGCAGTGCTAACGGACTAGCGGGGGGGATAGATACGCAGTATTTT	CSANGLAGGIDTQYF
TRBV5-4	NA	TRBD1	TRBJ2-1	TGTGCCAGCAGCCAGACAGGGGGCGAGCAGTTCTTC	CASSQTGGEQFF
TRBV20-1	NA	TRBD1	TRBJ1-1	TGCAGTGCTAGACGGACTGGACAGGGGGCGGAGACTGAAGCTTTCTTT	CSARRTGQGAETEAFF
TRBV2	few	TRBD1	TRBJ1-1	TGTGCCAGCAGACCGGGACAGGAGAACACTGAAGCTTTCTTT	CASRPGQENTEAFF
TRBV7-6	few	NA	TRBJ2-3	TGTGCCAGCCTCCTGCGGGGGCCGAAAGATACGCAGTATTTT	CASLLRGPKDTQYF
TRBV6-1	NA	NA	TRBJ1-1	TGTGCCAGCGTGGCTTACACTGAAGCTTTCTTT	CASVAYTEAFF
TRBV5-6	many	NA	TRBJ1-1	TGTGCCAGCAGCGTATACAGGATGGGGAACACTGAAGCTTTCTTT	CASSVYRMGNTEAFF
TRBV29-1	few	NA	TRBJ2-6	TGCAGCGTAACAGACTCTGGGGCCAACGTCCTGACTTTC	CSVTDSGANVLTF
TRBV7-9	many	NA	TRBJ2-3	TGTGCCAGCAGCTTTGGAAAAATAGCGGGCACAGATACGCAGTATTTT	CASSFGKIAGTDTQYF
TRBV2	many	NA	TRBJ1-2	TGTGCCAGCAGCGCAGAGGCCTATGGCTACACCTTC	CASSAEAYGYTF
TRBV9	few	TRBD1	TRBJ1-5	TGTGCCAGCAGCCTTACAGGGGCCGCCAATCAGCCCCAGCATTTT	CASSLTGAANQPQHF
TRBV20-1	NA	NA	TRBJ2-2	TGCAGTGCTATGGCAGGGGGGTCGACCGGGGAGCTGTTTTTT	CSAMAGGSTGELFF